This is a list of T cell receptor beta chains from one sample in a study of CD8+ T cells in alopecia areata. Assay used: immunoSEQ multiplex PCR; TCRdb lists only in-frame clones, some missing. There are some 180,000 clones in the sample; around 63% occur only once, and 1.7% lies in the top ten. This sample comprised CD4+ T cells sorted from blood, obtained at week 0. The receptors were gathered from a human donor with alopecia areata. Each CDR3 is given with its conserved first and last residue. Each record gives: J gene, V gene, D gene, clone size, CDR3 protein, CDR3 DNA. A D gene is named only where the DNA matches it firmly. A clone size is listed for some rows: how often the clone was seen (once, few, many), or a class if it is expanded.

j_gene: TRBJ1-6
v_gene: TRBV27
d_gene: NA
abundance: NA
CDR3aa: CASSTVPMSSYNSPLHF
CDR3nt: TGTGCCAGCTCAACGGTTCCCATGAGCTCCTATAATTCACCCCTCCACTTT

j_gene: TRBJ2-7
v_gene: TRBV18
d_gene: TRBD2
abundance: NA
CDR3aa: CASSTTGLGYEQYF
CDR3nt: TGTGCCAGCTCAACCACGGGACTAGGATACGAGCAGTACTTC

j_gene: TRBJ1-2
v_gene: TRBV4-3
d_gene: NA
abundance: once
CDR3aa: CASSQDPAGQDYGYTF
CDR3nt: TGCGCCAGCAGCCAAGATCCAGCAGGTCAAGACTATGGCTACACCTTC

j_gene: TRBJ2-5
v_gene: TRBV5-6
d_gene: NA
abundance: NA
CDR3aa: CASSAGVGVETQYF
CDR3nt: TGTGCCAGCAGCGCCGGGGTTGGGGTAGAGACCCAGTACTTC

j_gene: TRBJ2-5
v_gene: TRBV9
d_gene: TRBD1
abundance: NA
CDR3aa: CASSVLGTGQETQYF
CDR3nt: TGTGCCAGCAGCGTACTTGGGACAGGACAAGAGACCCAGTACTTC

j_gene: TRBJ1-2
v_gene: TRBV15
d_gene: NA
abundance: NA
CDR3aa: CATSSRQPYGYTF
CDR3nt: TGTGCCACCAGCAGCCGACAGCCCTATGGCTACACCTTC

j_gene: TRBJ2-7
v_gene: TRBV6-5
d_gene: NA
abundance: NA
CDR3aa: CASRRTGFYEQYF
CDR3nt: TGTGCCAGCAGAAGAACAGGGTTTTACGAGCAGTACTTC

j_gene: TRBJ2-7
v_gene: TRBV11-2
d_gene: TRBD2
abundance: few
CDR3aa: CASSERFSGSYEQYF
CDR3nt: TGTGCCAGCAGCGAAAGGTTTAGCGGGTCCTACGAGCAGTACTTC

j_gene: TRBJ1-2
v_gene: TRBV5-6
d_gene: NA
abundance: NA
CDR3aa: CASRLTGGYTF
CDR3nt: TGTGCCAGCAGATTAACAGGGGGCTACACCTTC

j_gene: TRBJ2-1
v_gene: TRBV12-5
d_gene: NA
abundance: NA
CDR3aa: CASGNRETDYNEQFF
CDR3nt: TGTGCTAGTGGTAACCGGGAAACCGACTACAATGAGCAGTTCTTC

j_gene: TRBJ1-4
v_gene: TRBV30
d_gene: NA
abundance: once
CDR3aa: CAWSIEQINEKLFF
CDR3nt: TGTGCCTGGAGTATCGAACAGATAAATGAAAAACTGTTTTTT

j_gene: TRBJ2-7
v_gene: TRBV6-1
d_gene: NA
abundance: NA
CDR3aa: CASRGSNSYEQYF
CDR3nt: TGTGCCAGCAGGGGGTCCAATTCCTACGAGCAGTACTTC

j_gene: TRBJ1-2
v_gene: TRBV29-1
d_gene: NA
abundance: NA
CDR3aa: CSAAHMGGRYGYTF
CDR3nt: TGCAGCGCTGCCCATATGGGGGGCAGGTATGGCTACACCTTC

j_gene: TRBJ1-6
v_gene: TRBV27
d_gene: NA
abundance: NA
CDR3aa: CASSLGQSPLHF
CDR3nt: TGTGCCAGCAGTTTAGGTCAGTCACCCCTCCACTTT

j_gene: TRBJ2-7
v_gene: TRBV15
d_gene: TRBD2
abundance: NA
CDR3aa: CATSRDRVVRGSEQYF
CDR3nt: TGTGCCACCAGCAGAGATAGGGTTGTGCGGGGGTCCGAGCAGTACTTC

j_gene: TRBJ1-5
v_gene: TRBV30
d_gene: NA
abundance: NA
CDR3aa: CAWSVGGSSNQPQHF
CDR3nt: TGTGCCTGGAGTGTAGGCGGCAGTTCTAATCAGCCCCAGCATTTT

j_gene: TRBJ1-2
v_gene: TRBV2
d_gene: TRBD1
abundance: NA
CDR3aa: CASSREPGQGGYGYTF
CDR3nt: TGTGCCAGCAGCCGTGAGCCCGGACAGGGAGGCTATGGCTACACCTTC

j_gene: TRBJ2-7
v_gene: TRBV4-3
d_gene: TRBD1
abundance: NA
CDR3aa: CASSQEPRGYEQYF
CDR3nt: TGCGCCAGCAGCCAAGAGCCCAGGGGGTACGAGCAGTACTTC

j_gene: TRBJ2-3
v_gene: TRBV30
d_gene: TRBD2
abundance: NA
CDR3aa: CAWSVGGLGLAGVDTQYF
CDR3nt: TGTGCCTGGAGTGTAGGAGGGCTAGGACTAGCGGGGGTTGATACGCAGTATTTT

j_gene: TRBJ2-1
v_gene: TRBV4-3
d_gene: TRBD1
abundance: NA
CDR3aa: CASSQVPGQGYNEQFF
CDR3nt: TGCGCCAGCAGCCAGGTCCCGGGACAGGGCTACAATGAGCAGTTCTTC

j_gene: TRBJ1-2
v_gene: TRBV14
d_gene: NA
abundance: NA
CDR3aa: CASSQDLKKGYTF
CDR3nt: TGTGCCAGCAGCCAAGATTTGAAGAAGGGCTACACCTTC

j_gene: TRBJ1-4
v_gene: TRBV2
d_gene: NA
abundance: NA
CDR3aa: CASSGDSEKLFF
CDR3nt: TGTGCCAGCAGTGGCGACAGTGAAAAACTGTTTTTT

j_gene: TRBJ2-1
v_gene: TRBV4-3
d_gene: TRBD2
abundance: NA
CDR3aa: CASSLLTSGGNEQFF
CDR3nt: TGCGCCAGCAGCCTCTTGACTAGCGGGGGGAATGAGCAGTTCTTC

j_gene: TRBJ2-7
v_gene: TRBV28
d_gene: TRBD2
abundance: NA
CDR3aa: CASVRAGAQISYEQYF
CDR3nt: TGTGCCAGCGTACGAGCGGGGGCCCAAATCTCCTACGAGCAGTACTTC

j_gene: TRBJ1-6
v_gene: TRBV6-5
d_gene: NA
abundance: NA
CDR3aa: CASSFSPGDSPLHF
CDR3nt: TGTGCCAGCAGTTTTAGCCCAGGGGATTCACCCCTCCACTTT

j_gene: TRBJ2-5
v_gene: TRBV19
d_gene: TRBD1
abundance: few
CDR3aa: CASSNGQVRETQYF
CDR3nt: TGTGCCAGTAGCAATGGACAGGTCCGAGAGACCCAGTACTTC

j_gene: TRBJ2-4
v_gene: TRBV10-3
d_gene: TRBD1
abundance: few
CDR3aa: CATTTGAGIQYF
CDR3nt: TGTGCCACAACGACAGGGGCGGGCATTCAGTACTTC

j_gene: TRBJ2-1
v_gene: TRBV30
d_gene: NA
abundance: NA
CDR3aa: CAWTEGGQDEQFF
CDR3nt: TGTGCCTGGACCGAGGGGGGGCAGGATGAGCAGTTCTTC

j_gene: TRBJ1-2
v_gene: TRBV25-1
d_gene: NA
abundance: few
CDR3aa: CASRTGGVEGYTF
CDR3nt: TGTGCCAGCAGGACCGGGGGAGTGGAGGGCTACACCTTC

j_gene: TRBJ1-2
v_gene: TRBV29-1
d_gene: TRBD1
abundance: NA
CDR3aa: CSAAAGTGGKYGYTF
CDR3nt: TGCAGCGCTGCGGCAGGGACAGGGGGAAAGTATGGCTACACCTTC

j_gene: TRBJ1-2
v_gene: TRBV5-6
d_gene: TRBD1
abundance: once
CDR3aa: CASSLRDREFGGYTF
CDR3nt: TGTGCCAGCAGCTTGAGGGACAGGGAGTTTGGTGGCTACACCTTC

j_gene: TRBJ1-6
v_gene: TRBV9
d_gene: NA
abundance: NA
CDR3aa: CASSARLGNSPLHF
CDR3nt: TGTGCCAGCAGCGCAAGACTGGGTAATTCACCCCTCCACTTT

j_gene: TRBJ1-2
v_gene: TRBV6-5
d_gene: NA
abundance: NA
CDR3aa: CASTDTGGGYGYTF
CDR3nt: TGTGCCAGCACCGACACGGGGGGCGGCTATGGCTACACCTTC

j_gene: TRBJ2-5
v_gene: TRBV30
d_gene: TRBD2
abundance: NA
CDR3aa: CAWAGLAGPQETQYF
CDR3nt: TGTGCCTGGGCTGGACTAGCGGGGCCTCAAGAGACCCAGTACTTC